Listed below are T cell receptor beta chains from one sample, sequenced in a study of T cell responses to AZD1222 COVID-19 vaccine. The method was immunoSEQ multiplex PCR; TCRdb's version includes in-frame clones alone and lacks a portion of them. The sample includes approximately 130,000 clones, roughly 82% of them seen just once. Sample: peripheral blood, taken 28 days after the second AZD1222 dose. The receptors originated from an adult who received the AZD1222 COVID-19 vaccine. Each CDR3 is given with its conserved first and last residue. A D gene is named only where the DNA matches it firmly. Rows give clone size only sometimes, using once, few, many, or a class for an expanded clone.

>TRBJ1-2|TRBV7-2|.|.
CASSLEVPGHSQYGYTF
TGTGCCAGCAGCTTAGAGGTTCCGGGACACTCGCAGTATGGCTACACCTTC
>TRBJ2-3|TRBV19|.|once
CASSGLYTDTQYF
TGTGCCAGTAGCGGCCTGTACACAGATACGCAGTATTTT
>TRBJ2-3|TRBV28|TRBD2|.
CASSLLGGGDTQYF
TGTGCCAGCAGTTTACTCGGGGGGGGAGATACGCAGTATTTT
>TRBJ2-7|TRBV13|TRBD1|.
CASSSYRDRVYEQYF
TGTGCCAGCAGCTCCTACCGGGACAGGGTGTACGAGCAGTACTTC
>TRBJ1-5|TRBV21-1|.|few
CASSKMDRGSISNQPQHF
TGTGCCAGCAGCAAAATGGACAGGGGATCAATTAGCAATCAGCCCCAGCATTTT
>TRBJ1-6|TRBV7-8|.|.
CASSLFRRGLGDSPLHF
TGTGCCAGCAGCTTATTTCGAAGGGGACTGGGGGATTCACCCCTCCACTTT
>TRBJ2-2|TRBV28|.|.
CASSVPSTGELFF
TGTGCCAGCAGTGTTCCGAGTACCGGGGAGCTGTTTTTT
>TRBJ1-6|TRBV30|.|.
CAWSVDSYNSPLHF
TGTGCCTGGAGTGTTGATAGCTATAATTCACCCCTCCACTTT
>TRBJ2-5|TRBV6-5|TRBD2|.
CASSRLAGGRETQYF
TGTGCCAGCAGCCGTTTAGCGGGGGGGCGAGAGACCCAGTACTTC
>TRBJ1-6|TRBV2|TRBD1|once
CASSLGQIYNSPLHF
TGTGCCAGCAGCCTGGGACAGATATATAATTCACCCCTCCACTTT